The 27 T cell receptor beta chains below come from one sample, sequenced in a study of molecular identifiers for immune sequencing clone quantification. A single record per CDR3 protein comes from TCRdb applying MiXCR to the PCR reads. The table has just under 650,000 distinct CDR3 sequences, about 20% seen once. Sequencing used naive CD8+ T cells from blood, with Jurkat cell RNA spiked in. Subset described: FACS-sorted CD8+CD4-CCR7+CD45RA+ naive T cells. Source of these receptors: a human donor in good health. Some libraries in this study had Jurkat cell RNA spiked in.

With regard to this clonotype: With a much larger clone just one base away, this may be a read error. This chain uses TRBV29-1 with TRBJ2-7, with D possibly TRBD2 on 6 matching bases. V lost 4 bases and J lost 0, with 13 bases in between. The CDR3 sequence is 14 residues long. Germline lookup yields CDR1 SQVTM and CDR2 ANQGSEA. The CDR3 DNA follows: TGCAGCGTTGCGGGGCGGGGTAGCTCCTACGAGCAGTACTTC. Translation: CSVAGRGSSYEQYF.

Concerning this clonotype itself: This clone may be a read error of a much larger clone one base away. The chain carries TRBV5-1 and TRBJ1-5, with D perhaps matching TRBD1 (5 bases). The V gene's germline CDR1 is SGHRS and CDR2 YFSETQ. There are 17 residues in the CDR3. DNA for the CDR3: TGCGACAGCAGCCCGGGACCGACTACATATAGCAATCAGCCCCAGCATTTT. As protein: CDSSPGPTTYSNQPQHF.

Points on this clonotype: Possible read error: a much larger clone is one base away. The chain links TRBV6-5 to TRBJ2-7; unclear D gene. Germline CDR1 and CDR2: MNHEY and SVGAGI. This CDR3 has 13 amino acids. The CDR3 spells CAGSYYGPGEQYF. CDR3 nucleotide sequence: TGTGCCGGCAGTTATTACGGACCCGGGGAGCAGTACTTC.

This clonotype has at least ten counts. CDR3: CASSYDSTYEQYF. In DNA, the CDR3 is TGTGCCAGCAGCTATGACAGTACCTACGAGCAGTACTTC. The chain links TRBV6-5 to TRBJ2-7; a possible D gene is TRBD1 (5 bases). Between the trimmed V and J ends, which lost 6 bases and 2 bases, there was a span of 11 bases. The CDR3 sequence is 13 residues long. Germline V lookup: CDR1 MNHEY, CDR2 SVGAGI.

In regard to this clonotype: This sequence may be a read error, since a much larger clone differs from it by one base. CDR3 nucleotide sequence: TGTGCCAGCAGCTTACGGACCGCCTACGAGCGGTACTTC. This codes for CASSLRTAYERYF. This chain joins TRBV7-8 and TRBJ2-7, with D hard to call. CDR3 length: 13 residues. Looked up from germline, CDR1 is SGHVS and CDR2 is FQNEAQ.

The chain recombines TRBV13 with TRBJ1-1; 7 bases line up with TRBD1. Per the germline V gene, CDR1 is PRHDT and CDR2 is FYEKMQ (reference sequence). J gave up 1 base and V 2 bases, and 7 bases lay outside the gene matches. The CDR3 has 16 amino acids. The CDR3 bases are TGTGCCAGCAGCTTAAGGGCAGGGGGTTGGAACACTGAAGCTTTCTTT. Its translation: CASSLRAGGWNTEAFF. The variable domain in full, completed from reference TRBV13 and TRBJ1-1, reads AAGVIQSPRHLIKEKRETATLKCYPIPRHDTVYWYQQGPGQDPQFLISFYEKMQSDKGSIPDRFSAQQFSDYHSELNMSSLELGDSALYFCASSLRAGGWNTEAFFGQGTRLTVV.

At least ten counts were recorded for this clonotype. This chain connects TRBV20-1 to TRBJ2-7; possible D gene TRBD2, 5 bases. V was shortened by 3 bases and J by 1 base, with 10 bases between the two germline ends. CDR3 length: 13 amino acids. Germline CDR1 reads DFQATT; CDR2 reads SNEGSKA (reference sequence). CDR3 residues: CSARDPGSYEQYF. CDR3 nucleotides: TGCAGTGCTAGGGATCCGGGGTCCTACGAGCAGTACTTC.

This clonotype occurred many times. The V and J genes are TRBV6-6 and TRBJ1-1; TRBD1 is a possible D gene (6 bases). The CDR3 consists of 12 residues. From germline, CDR1 is MNHNY and CDR2 SVGAGI (reference sequence). Trimming cost V 8 bases and J 8 bases, with 15 bases left between them. CDR3: CASLPDRPEAFF. The CDR3 DNA is TGTGCCAGCTTACCAGACAGGCCCGAAGCTTTCTTT.

In its sample, this clonotype was seen many times. The rearrangement uses TRBV11-2 and TRBJ2-7; D call uncertain. The CDR3 consists of 13 residues. Trimming removed 8 bases from V and 1 base from J, with 12 bases in between. The V gene's germline CDR1 is SGHAT and CDR2 FQNNGV. The CDR3 protein is CASGKSPSYEQYF. CDR3 bases: TGTGCCAGCGGTAAGAGCCCATCCTACGAGCAGTACTTC.

This clonotype appeared many times. The chain couples TRBV2 to TRBJ2-7; no firm D call. The V gene's germline CDR1 is SNHLY and CDR2 FYNNEI. The CDR3 is made up of 14 amino acids. Trimming cost V 1 base and J 6 bases, with 13 bases left between them. The CDR3 reads CASSEVASAFEQYF. The CDR3 DNA sequence: TGTGCCAGCAGTGAAGTGGCTAGTGCTTTCGAGCAGTACTTC. Full variable domain (missing parts from reference TRBV2 and TRBJ2-7): EPEVTQTPSHQVTQMGQEVILRCVPISNHLYFYWYRQILGQKVEFLVSFYNNEISEKSEIFDDQFSVERPDGSNFTLKIRSTKLEDSAMYFCASSEVASAFEQYFGPGTRLTVT.

This clonotype was recorded many times. This chain's CDR3 is CASSYGVSVNTEAFF. The CDR3 coding sequence is TGTGCCAGCAGTTACGGCGTCAGCGTGAACACTGAAGCTTTCTTT. The chain couples TRBV6-6 to TRBJ1-1; D is undetermined. Per the germline V gene, CDR1 is MNHNY and CDR2 is SVGAGI (reference sequence). The CDR3 sequence is 15 residues long. Trimming removed 2 bases at V and 0 bases at J, with 10 bases between.

The table lists this clonotype with a few counts. For the CDR3, the DNA is TGTGCCAGCAGCTTAGATCCAGGGGGCGGTGGAAACACCATATATTTT. The encoded protein is CASSLDPGGGGNTIYF. The rearrangement links TRBV7-9 to TRBJ1-3; TRBD1 matches 8 bases. The CDR3 consists of 16 residues. CDR1 and CDR2 (germline): SEHNR, FQNEAQ (reference sequence). The V and J ends lost 1 base and 3 bases, in that order; junction bases with no gene match: 5.

In this sample, this clonotype turned up many times. The chain has TRBV20-1 and TRBJ2-3; weak D call: TRBD2 (7 bases). With 4 bases removed from V and 5 bases from J, the gap between germline ends came to 13 bases. Germline values: CDR1 DFQATT, CDR2 SNEGSKA (reference sequence). The CDR3 is 13 residues long. This CDR3 reads CSAKGGRIDTQYF. The CDR3 DNA is TGCAGTGCTAAGGGGGGGCGTATAGATACGCAGTATTTT.

With regard to this clonotype: A much larger clone differs from this one at a single base, so this may be a read error. J is TRBJ2-3 and V is TRBV5-6; tentatively, D is TRBD2 (6 bases). The V gene lost 0 bases and the J gene lost 5 bases, with 16 bases spanning the gap. The CDR3 spans 16 residues. Germline loops: CDR1 SGHDT, CDR2 YYEEEE. CDR3 loop: CASSLAGTGVEDTQYF. The CDR3 DNA sequence: TGTGCCAGCAGCTTGGCCGGAACGGGAGTGGAAGATACGCAGTATTTT.

In this sample, this clonotype turned up once. A much larger clone differs from this one at a single base, so this may be a read error. The chain links TRBV4-3 to TRBJ1-5; D gene ambiguous. CDR1 and CDR2 from the germline V gene are LGHNA and YSLEER. Trimming cost V 0 bases and J 5 bases, with 14 bases left between them. The CDR3 runs to 16 residues. DNA of the CDR3: TGCGCCAGCAGCCAAGAATATTCCCAACTCGATCAGCCCCAGCATTTT. Protein: CASSQEYSQLDQPQHF.

As concerns this clonotype: A single base separates this from a much larger clone, so it may be a read error. The CDR3: CASGPPTGTQYF. The DNA for the CDR3 is TGTGCCAGCGGCCCCCCCACAGGGACCCAGTACTTC. The chain couples TRBV5-3 to TRBJ2-5, with a tentative D call TRBD1 (5 bases). TRBV5-3 carries the ORF label, with uncertain function. V was clipped by 8 bases and J by 7 bases, with 15 bases between them. The CDR3 length is 12 residues.

This clonotype occurred many times. The chain uses TRBV4-1 and TRBJ2-3, with TRBD2 as a possible D gene (5 bases). V was shortened by 0 bases and J by 0 bases, with 13 bases between the two germline ends. CDR1 and CDR2 from the germline V gene are MGHRA and YSYEKL. This CDR3 is 17 amino acids long. DNA for the CDR3: TGCGCCAGCAGCCAAGATCTAGGGCGGACTAGCACAGATACGCAGTATTTT. It encodes CASSQDLGRTSTDTQYF.

CDR3 loop: CASSLEGRSYNEQFF. The CDR3 DNA sequence: TGTGCCAGCAGCTTAGAAGGCCGCTCCTACAATGAGCAGTTCTTC. This chain uses TRBV28 with TRBJ2-1; no firm D call. This CDR3 comprises 15 residues. Germline V gene data show CDR1 as MDHEN and CDR2 as SYDVKM. The V end lost 6 bases, the J end lost 0 bases, and 12 bases lay between the germline ends.

This chain links TRBV3-1 with TRBJ2-7; the D gene is possibly TRBD2 (7 bases). The V end lost 0 bases, the J end lost 2 bases, and 14 bases lay between the germline ends. This CDR3 has 16 residues. Germline CDR1 and CDR2: LGHDT and YNNKEL (reference sequence). This chain's CDR3 is CASSQDMWGGAYEQYF. The CDR3 DNA reads as TGTGCCAGCAGCCAAGATATGTGGGGGGGCGCCTACGAGCAGTACTTC.

This clonotype has at least ten counts. The chain is built from TRBV27 and TRBJ2-1; 12 bases line up with TRBD2. This CDR3 spans 15 amino acids. From germline, CDR1 is MNHEY and CDR2 SMNVEV (reference sequence). V dropped 5 bases and J dropped 4; count of bases not matched to a gene: 3. CDR3 region: CASSLAGGLYNEQFF. The CDR3 nucleotides are TGTGCCAGCAGTCTAGCGGGGGGGTTGTACAATGAGCAGTTCTTC.

The rearrangement links TRBV28 to TRBJ2-3, with unresolved D. In germline, CDR1 is MDHEN, CDR2 SYDVKM. The CDR3 consists of 13 residues. V was trimmed by 3 bases and J by 2 bases, leaving 6 bases between them. The CDR3 DNA sequence: TGTGCCAGCAGTTTTGTGACCACAGATACGCAGTATTTT. It encodes CASSFVTTDTQYF.

In its sample, this clonotype was seen many times. The V gene is TRBV5-8, the J gene TRBJ2-2; 10 bases match TRBD2. V lost 4 bases, J lost 7 bases, and 7 bases stayed unmatched. The CDR3 spans 15 residues. Germline lookup yields CDR1 SGHTS and CDR2 YDEGEE. For the CDR3, the DNA is TGTGCCAGCAGCCCTGGGACTAGCGTTAACGGGGAGCTGTTTTTT. Translation gives CASSPGTSVNGELFF.

This clonotype was seen ten or more times. The chain uses TRBV27 and TRBJ2-3; D gene uncertain. The CDR3 is made up of 15 amino acids. CDR1 and CDR2 (germline): MNHEY, SMNVEV (reference sequence). Trimming took 0 bases from V and 2 from J, leaving 9 bases between them. The CDR3 here is CASSLSSANTDTQYF. The CDR3 nucleotides are TGTGCCAGCAGTTTATCGTCGGCAAACACAGATACGCAGTATTTT.

V usage is TRBV9 and J usage is TRBJ2-7; 10 bases fit TRBD1. V lost 0 bases and J lost 3; bases outside the gene matches: 3. CDR1 is SGDLS and CDR2 is YYNGEE in the germline V gene. This CDR3 region has 15 residues. CDR3: CASSVAGQGVYEQYF. The CDR3 region has the DNA TGTGCCAGCAGCGTAGCCGGACAGGGGGTCTACGAGCAGTACTTC.

About this clonotype: A much larger clone is a single base away; this may be a read error. The chain carries TRBV12-3 or TRBV12-4 and TRBJ1-1, with unresolved D. The CDR3 consists of 11 residues. This CDR3 is CASKLGSEALF. For the CDR3, the DNA is TGTGCCAGCAAATTAGGGAGCGAAGCTCTCTTT.

The chain uses TRBV4-2 and TRBJ1-2; D remains ambiguous. Trimming took 1 base from V and 6 from J, leaving 6 bases between them. The CDR3 has 12 residues. The germline gives CDR1 LGHNA, CDR2 YNFKEQ. The CDR3 sequence is CASSQGTNGYTF. The CDR3 coding sequence is TGTGCCAGCAGCCAAGGAACTAATGGCTACACCTTC.

The chain links TRBV10-1 to TRBJ2-1; possibly TRBD2 for D (5 bases). The CDR3 is 13 amino acids. With 5 bases removed from V and 6 bases from J, the gap between germline ends came to 11 bases. Germline loops: CDR1 WNHNN, CDR2 SYGVQD (reference sequence). CDR3 DNA: TGCGCCAGCAGTCCCGGGAAGCTCAATGAGCAGTTCTTC. Protein: CASSPGKLNEQFF.